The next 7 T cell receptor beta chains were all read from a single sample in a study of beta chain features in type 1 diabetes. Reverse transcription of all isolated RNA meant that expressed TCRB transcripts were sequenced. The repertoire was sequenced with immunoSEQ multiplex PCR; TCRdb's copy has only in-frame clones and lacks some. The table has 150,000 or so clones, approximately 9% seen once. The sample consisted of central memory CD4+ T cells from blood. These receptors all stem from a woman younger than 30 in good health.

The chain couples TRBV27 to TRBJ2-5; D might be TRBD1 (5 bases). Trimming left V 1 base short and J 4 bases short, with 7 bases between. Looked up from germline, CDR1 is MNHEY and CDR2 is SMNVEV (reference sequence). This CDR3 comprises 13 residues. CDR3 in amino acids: CASSLLRGETQYF. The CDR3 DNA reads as TGTGCCAGCAGTTTATTAAGGGGAGAGACCCAGTACTTC.

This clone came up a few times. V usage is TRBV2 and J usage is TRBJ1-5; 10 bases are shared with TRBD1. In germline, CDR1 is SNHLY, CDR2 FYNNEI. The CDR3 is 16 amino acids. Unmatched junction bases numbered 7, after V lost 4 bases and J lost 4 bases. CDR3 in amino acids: CASSAGGQGRNQPQHF. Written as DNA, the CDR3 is TGTGCCAGCAGTGCGGGGGGACAGGGGAGGAATCAGCCCCAGCATTTT.

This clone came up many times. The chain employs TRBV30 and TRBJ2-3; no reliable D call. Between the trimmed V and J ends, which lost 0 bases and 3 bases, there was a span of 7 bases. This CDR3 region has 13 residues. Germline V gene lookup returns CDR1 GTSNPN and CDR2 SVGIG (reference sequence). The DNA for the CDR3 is TGTGCCTGGAGTGTACGCCGGACAGATACGCAGTATTTT. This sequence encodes CAWSVRRTDTQYF.

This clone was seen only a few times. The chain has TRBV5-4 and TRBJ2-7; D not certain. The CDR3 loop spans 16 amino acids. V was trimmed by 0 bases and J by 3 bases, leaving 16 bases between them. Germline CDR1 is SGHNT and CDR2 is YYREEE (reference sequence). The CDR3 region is CASSLVPGVGDYEQYF. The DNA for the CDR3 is TGTGCCAGCAGCTTGGTACCGGGTGTGGGTGACTACGAGCAGTACTTC.

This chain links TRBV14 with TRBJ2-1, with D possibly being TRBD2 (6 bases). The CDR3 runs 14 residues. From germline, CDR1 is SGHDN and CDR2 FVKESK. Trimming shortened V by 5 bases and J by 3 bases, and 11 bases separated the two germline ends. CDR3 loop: CASSRVGGYNEQFF. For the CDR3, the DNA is TGTGCCAGCAGCAGAGTGGGGGGCTACAATGAGCAGTTCTTC.

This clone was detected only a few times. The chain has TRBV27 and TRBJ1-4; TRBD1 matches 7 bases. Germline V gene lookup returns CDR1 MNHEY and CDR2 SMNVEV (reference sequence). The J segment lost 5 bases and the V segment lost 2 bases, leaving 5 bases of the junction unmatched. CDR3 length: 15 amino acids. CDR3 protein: CASSLGDSGNEKLFF. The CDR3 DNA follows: TGTGCCAGCAGTTTAGGGGACAGCGGGAATGAAAAACTGTTTTTT.

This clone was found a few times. This CDR3 is CASRADKYTEAFF. DNA for the CDR3: TGTGCCAGCAGGGCGGACAAATACACTGAAGCTTTCTTT. This chain connects TRBV18 to TRBJ1-1; maybe TRBD1 (5 bases). This CDR3 has 13 residues. V shed 8 bases and J shed 3 bases, with 13 bases lying between them. CDR1 KGHSH and CDR2 LQKENI come from the germline V gene.